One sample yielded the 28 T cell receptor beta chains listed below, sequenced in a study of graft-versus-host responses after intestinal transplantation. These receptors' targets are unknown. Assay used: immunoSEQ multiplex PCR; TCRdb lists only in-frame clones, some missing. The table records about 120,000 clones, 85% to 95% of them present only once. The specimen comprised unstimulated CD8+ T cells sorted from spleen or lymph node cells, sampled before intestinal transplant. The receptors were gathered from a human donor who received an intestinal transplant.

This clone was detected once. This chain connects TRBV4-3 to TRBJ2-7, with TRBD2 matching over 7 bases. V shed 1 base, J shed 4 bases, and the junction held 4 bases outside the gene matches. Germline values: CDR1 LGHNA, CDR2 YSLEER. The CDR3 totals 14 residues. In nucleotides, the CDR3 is TGCGCCAGCAGCCAAGGGGAGGGTGCTTACGAGCAGTACTTC. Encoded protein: CASSQGEGAYEQYF.

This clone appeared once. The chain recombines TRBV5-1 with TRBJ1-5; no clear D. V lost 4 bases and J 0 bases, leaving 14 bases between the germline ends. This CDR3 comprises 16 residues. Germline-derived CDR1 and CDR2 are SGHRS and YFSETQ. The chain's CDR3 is CASSGLFLYSNQPQHF. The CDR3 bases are TGCGCCAGCAGCGGTCTTTTCCTTTATAGCAATCAGCCCCAGCATTTT.

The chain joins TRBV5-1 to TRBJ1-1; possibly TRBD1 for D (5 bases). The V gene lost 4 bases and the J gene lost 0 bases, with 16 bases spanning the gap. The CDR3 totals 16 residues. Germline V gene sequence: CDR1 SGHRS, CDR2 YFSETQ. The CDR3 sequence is CASSAGQGEMNTEAFF. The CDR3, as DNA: TGCGCCAGCAGCGCCGGACAAGGGGAGATGAACACTGAAGCTTTCTTT.

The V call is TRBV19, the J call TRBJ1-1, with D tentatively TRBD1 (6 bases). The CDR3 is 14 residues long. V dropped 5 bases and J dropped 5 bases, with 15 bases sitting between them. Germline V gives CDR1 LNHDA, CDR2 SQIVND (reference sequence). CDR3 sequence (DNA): TGTGCCAGTAGTTACCAAGGGGGGGCGACTGAAGCTTTCTTT. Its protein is CASSYQGGATEAFF.

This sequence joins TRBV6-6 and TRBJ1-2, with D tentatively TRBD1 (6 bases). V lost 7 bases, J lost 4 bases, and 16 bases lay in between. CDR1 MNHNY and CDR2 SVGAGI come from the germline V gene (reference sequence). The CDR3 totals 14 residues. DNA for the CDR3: TGTGCCAGCACCCAGACCCCCAGGGGCTATGGCTACACCTTC. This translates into CASTQTPRGYGYTF.

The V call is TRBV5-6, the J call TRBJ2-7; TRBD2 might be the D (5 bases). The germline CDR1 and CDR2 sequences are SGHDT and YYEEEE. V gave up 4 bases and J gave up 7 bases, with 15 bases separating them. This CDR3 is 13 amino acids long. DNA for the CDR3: TGTGCCAGCAGCCCCCCTTTGGGGAGAGAGCAGTACTTC. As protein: CASSPPLGREQYF. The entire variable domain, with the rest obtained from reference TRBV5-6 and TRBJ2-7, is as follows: DAGVTQSPTHLIKTRGQQVTLRCSPKSGHDTVSWYQQALGQGPQFIFQYYEEEERQRGNFPDRFSGHQFPNYSSELNVNALLLGDSALYLCASSPPLGREQYFGPGTRLTVT.

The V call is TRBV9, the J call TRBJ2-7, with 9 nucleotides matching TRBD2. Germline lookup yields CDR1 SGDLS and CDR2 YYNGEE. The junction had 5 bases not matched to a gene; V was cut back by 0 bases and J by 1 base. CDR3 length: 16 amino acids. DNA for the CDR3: TGTGCCAGCAGCGTAGACTGGACTAGCGCTTCCTACGAGCAGTACTTC. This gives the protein CASSVDWTSASYEQYF. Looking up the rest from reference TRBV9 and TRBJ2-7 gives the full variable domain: DSGVTQTPKHLITATGQRVTLRCSPRSGDLSVYWYQQSLDQGLQFLIQYYNGEERAKGNILERFSAQQFPDLHSELNLSSLELGDSALYFCASSVDWTSASYEQYFGPGTRLTVT.

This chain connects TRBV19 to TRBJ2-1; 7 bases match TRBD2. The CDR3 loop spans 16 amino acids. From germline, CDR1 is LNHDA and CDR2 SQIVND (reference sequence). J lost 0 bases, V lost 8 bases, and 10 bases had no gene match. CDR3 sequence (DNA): TGTGCCAGTTCCGCTAGCGGATCGAACTCCTACAATGAGCAGTTCTTC. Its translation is CASSASGSNSYNEQFF.

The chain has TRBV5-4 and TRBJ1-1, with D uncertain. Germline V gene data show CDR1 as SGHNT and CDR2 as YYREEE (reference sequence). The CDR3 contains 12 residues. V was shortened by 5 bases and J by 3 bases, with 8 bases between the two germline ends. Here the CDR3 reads CASSWADTEAFF. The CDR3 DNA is TGTGCCAGCAGTTGGGCGGACACTGAAGCTTTCTTT.

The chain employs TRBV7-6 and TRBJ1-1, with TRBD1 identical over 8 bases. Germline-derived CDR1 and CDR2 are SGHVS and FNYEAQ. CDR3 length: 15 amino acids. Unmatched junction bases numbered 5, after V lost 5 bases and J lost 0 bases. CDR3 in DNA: TGTGCCAGCAGCGCCCGACAGGGGTTGAACACTGAAGCTTTCTTT. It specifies CASSARQGLNTEAFF.

In nucleotides, the CDR3 is TGTGCCAGCAGTTTTAGGGGATCCGAGCAGTACTTC. Amino acid sequence: CASSFRGSEQYF. This chain joins TRBV27 and TRBJ2-7; the D gene is possibly TRBD1 (5 bases). Trimming removed 3 bases at V and 6 bases at J, with 9 bases between. The CDR3 contains 12 residues. In germline, CDR1 is MNHEY, CDR2 SMNVEV (reference sequence).

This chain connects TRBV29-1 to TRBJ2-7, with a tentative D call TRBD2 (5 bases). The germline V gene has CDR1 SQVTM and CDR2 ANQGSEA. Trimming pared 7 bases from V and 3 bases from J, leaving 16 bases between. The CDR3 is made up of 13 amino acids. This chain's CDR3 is CSAGTKWGYEQYF. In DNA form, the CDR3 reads TGCAGCGCGGGAACCAAATGGGGCTACGAGCAGTACTTC.

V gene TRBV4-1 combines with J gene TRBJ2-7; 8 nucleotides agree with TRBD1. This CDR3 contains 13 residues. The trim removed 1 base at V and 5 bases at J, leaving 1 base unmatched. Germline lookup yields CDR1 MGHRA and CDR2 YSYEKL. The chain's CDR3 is CASSQGTGNEQYF. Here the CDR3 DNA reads TGCGCCAGCAGCCAAGGGACAGGGAACGAGCAGTACTTC.

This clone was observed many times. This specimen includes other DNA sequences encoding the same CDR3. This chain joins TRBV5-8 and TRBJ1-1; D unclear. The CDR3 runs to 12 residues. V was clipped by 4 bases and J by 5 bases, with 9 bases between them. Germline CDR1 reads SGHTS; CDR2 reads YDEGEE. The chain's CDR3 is CASSLRGTEAFF. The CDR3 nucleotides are TGTGCCAGCAGCCTTCGGGGTACTGAAGCTTTCTTT. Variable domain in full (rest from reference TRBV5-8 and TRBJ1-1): EAGVTQSPTHLIKTRGQQATLRCSPISGHTSVYWYQQALGLGLQFLLWYDEGEERNRGNFPPRFSGRQFPNYSSELNVNALELEDSALYLCASSLRGTEAFFGQGTRLTVV.

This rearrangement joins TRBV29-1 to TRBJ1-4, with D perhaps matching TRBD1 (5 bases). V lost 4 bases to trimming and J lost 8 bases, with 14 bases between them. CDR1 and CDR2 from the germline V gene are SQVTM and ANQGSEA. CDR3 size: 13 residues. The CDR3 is CSVGGNPGEKLFF. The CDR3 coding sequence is TGCAGCGTTGGAGGGAACCCAGGGGAAAAACTGTTTTTT.

The CDR3 spells CASSQVTSGRHEQFF. The CDR3 DNA is TGCGCCAGCAGCCAAGTAACTAGCGGGAGACATGAGCAGTTCTTC. The gene calls are TRBV4-1 and TRBJ2-1, with 11 bases identical to TRBD2. After removal of 1 base from V and 8 bases from J, the junction contained 4 bases not matched to a gene. CDR3 length: 15 residues. Per germline, CDR1 MGHRA and CDR2 YSYEKL.

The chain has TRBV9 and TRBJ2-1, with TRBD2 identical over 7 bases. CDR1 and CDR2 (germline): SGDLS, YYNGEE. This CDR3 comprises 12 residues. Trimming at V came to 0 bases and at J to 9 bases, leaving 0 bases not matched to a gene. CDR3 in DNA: TGTGCCAGCAGCGTAGGCGGGAGTGAGCAGTTCTTC. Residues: CASSVGGSEQFF.

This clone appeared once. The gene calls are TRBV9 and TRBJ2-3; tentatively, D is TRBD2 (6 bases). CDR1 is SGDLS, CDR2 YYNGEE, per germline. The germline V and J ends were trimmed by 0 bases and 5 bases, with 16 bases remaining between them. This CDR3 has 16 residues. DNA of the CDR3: TGTGCCAGCAGCGTAGAGGGGCCCGCGGGGAAAGATACGCAGTATTTT. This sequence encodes CASSVEGPAGKDTQYF.

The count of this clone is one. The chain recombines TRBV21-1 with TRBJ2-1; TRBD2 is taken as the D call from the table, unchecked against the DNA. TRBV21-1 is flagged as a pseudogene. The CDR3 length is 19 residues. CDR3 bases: TGTGCCAGCAGCAAAGCGTTTCCCAGCGGGAGGTCTAAATTCAATGAGCAGTTCTTC. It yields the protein CASSKAFPSGRSKFNEQFF.

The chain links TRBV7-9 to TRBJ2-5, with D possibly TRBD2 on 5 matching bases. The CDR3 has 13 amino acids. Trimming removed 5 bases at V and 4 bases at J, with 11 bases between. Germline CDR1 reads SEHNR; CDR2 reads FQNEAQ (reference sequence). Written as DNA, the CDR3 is TGTGCCAGCAGCCGAGGGTGGGGAGAGACCCAGTACTTC. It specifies CASSRGWGETQYF.

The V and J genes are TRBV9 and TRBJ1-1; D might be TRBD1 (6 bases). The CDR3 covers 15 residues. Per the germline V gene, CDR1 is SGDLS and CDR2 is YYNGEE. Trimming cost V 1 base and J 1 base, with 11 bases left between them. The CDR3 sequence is CASSVSGGGNTEAFF. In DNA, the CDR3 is TGTGCCAGCAGCGTAAGTGGGGGCGGGAACACTGAAGCTTTCTTT.

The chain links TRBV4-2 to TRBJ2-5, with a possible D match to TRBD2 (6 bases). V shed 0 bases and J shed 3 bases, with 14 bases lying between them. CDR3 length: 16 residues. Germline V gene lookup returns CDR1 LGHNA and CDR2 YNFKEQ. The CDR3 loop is CASSQEFGRGEETQYF. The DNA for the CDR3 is TGTGCCAGCAGCCAAGAGTTCGGGAGAGGTGAAGAGACCCAGTACTTC.

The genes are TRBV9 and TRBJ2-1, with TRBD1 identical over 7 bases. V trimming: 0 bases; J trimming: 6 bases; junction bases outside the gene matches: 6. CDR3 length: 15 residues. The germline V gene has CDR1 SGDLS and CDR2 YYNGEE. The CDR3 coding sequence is TGTGCCAGCAGCGTAGATGGGAACAGGGGCAATGAGCAGTTCTTC. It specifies CASSVDGNRGNEQFF.

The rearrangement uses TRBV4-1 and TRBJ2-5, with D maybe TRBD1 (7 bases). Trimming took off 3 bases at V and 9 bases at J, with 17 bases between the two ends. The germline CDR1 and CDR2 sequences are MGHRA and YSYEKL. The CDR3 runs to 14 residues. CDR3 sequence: CASSHRHTGEAQYF. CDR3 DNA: TGCGCCAGCAGCCACCGACACACAGGGGAGGCCCAGTACTTC.

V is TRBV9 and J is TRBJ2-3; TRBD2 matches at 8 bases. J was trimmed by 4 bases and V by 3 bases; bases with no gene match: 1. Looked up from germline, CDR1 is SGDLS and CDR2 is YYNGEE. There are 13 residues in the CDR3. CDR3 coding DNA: TGTGCCAGCAGCGGAGCGGGAGCAGATACGCAGTATTTT. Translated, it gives CASSGAGADTQYF.

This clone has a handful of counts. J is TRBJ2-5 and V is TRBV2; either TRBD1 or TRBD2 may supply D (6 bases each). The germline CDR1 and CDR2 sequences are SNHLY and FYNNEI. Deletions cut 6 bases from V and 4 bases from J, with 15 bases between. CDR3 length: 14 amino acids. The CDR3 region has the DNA TGTGCCAGCAGCCCCTCGGGGGCAGGAGAGACCCAGTACTTC. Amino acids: CASSPSGAGETQYF. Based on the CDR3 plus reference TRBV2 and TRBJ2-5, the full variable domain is EPEVTQTPSHQVTQMGQEVILRCVPISNHLYFYWYRQILGQKVEFLVSFYNNEISEKSEIFDDQFSVERPDGSNFTLKIRSTKLEDSAMYFCASSPSGAGETQYFGPGTRLLVL.

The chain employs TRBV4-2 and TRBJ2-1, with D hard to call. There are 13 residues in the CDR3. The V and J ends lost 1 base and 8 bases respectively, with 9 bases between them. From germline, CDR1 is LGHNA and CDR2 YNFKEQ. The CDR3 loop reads CASSQVQFDEQFF. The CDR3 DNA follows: TGTGCCAGCAGCCAAGTACAGTTCGATGAGCAGTTCTTC.

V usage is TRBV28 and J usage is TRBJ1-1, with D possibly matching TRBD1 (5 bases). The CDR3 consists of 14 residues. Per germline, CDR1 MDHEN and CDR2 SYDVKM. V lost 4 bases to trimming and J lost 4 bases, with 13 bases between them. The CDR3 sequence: CASSSGGRVTEAFF. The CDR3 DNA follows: TGTGCCAGCAGTTCGGGGGGAAGAGTCACTGAAGCTTTCTTT.